This T cell receptor (beta chain) was observed in a study of T cell changes during pregnancy in multiple sclerosis. V dropped 4 bases and J dropped 4; count of bases not matched to a gene: 9. Per germline, CDR1 SEHNR and CDR2 FQNEAQ (reference sequence). The CDR3 has 16 amino acids. The data were produced by immunoSEQ multiplex PCR, yet TCRdb's version contains in-frame clones alone and is incomplete. This table has more than 40,000 clones, around 90% appearing once. The receptor was derived from a female donor with multiple sclerosis, enrolled in a pregnancy study. The chain carries TRBV7-9 and TRBJ1-2; 10 positions agree with TRBD1. Material: CD8+ T cells from peripheral blood mononuclear cells, obtained after pregnancy. The CDR3 nucleotides read TGTGCCAGCAGCTCCAGACAGGGGGCCAGCTTCTATGGCTACACCTTC. Translating it yields CASSSRQGASFYGYTF. The variable domain in full, with the rest retrieved from reference TRBV7-9 and TRBJ1-2, is DTGVSQNPRHKITKRGQNVTFRCDPISEHNRLYWYRQTLGQGPEFLTYFQNEAQLEKSRLLSDRFSAERPKGSFSTLEIQRTEQGDSAMYLCASSSRQGASFYGYTFGSGTRLTVV.